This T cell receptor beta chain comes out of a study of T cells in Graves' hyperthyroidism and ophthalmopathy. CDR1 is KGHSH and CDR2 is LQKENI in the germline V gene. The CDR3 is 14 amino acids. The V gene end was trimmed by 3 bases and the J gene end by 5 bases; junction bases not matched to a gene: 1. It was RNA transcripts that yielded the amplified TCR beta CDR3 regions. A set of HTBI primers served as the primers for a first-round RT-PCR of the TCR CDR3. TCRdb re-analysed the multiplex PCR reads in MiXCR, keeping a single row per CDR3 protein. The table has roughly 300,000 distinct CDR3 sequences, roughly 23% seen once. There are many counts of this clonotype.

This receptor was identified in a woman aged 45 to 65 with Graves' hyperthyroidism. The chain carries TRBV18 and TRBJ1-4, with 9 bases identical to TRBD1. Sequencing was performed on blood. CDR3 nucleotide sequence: TGTGCCAGCTCACCCGGGACAGGGAATGAAAAACTGTTTTTT. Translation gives CASSPGTGNEKLFF.